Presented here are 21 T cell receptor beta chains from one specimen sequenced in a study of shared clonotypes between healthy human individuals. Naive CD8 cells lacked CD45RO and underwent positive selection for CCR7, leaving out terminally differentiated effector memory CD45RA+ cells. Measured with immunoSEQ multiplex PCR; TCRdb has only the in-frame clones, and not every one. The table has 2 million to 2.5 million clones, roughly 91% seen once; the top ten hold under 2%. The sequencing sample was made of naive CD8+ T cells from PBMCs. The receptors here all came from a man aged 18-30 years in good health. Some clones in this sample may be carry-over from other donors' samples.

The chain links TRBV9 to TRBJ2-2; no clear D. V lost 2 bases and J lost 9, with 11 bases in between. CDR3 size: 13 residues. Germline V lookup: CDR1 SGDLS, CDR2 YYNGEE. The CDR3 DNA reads TGTGCCAGCAGCGTGGCCCTAACCCGGGAGCTGTTTTTT. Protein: CASSVALTRELFF.

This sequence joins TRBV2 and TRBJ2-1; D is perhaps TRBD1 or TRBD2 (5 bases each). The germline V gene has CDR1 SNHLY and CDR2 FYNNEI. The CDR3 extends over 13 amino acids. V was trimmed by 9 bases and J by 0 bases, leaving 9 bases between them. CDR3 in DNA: TGTGCCAGGAGGGGTGCCTCCTACAATGAGCAGTTCTTC. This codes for CARRGASYNEQFF.

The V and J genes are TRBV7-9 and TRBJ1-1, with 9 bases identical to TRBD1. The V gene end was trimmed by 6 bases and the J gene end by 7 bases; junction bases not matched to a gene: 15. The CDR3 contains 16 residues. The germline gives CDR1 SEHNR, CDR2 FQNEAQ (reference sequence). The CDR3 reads CASRLNRGLLESEAFF. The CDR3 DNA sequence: TGTGCCAGCAGGTTAAACAGGGGGCTACTGGAAAGTGAAGCTTTCTTT.

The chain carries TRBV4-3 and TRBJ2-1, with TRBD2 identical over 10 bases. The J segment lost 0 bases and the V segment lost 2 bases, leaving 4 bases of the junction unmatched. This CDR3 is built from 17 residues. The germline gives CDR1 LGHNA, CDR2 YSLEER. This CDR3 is CASSQRTSGLSYNEQFF. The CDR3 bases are TGCGCCAGCAGCCAACGGACTAGCGGACTCTCCTACAATGAGCAGTTCTTC.

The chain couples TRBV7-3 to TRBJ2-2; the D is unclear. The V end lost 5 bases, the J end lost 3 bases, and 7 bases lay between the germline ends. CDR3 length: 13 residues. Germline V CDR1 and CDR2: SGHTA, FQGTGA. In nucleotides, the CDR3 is TGTGCCAGCAGCCCCTATCACACCGGGGAGCTGTTTTTT. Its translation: CASSPYHTGELFF. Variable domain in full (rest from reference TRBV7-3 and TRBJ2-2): GAGVSQTPSNKVTEKGKYVELRCDPISGHTALYWYRQSLGQGPEFLIYFQGTGAADDSGLPNDRFFAVRPEGSVSTLKIQRTERGDSAVYLCASSPYHTGELFFGEGSRLTVL.

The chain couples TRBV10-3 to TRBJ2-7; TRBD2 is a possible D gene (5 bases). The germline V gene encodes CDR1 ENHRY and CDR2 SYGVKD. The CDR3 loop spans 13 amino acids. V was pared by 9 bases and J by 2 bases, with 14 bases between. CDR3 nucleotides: TGTGCCATGAGGCAGGACTCGGCCTACGAGCAGTACTTC. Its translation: CAMRQDSAYEQYF.

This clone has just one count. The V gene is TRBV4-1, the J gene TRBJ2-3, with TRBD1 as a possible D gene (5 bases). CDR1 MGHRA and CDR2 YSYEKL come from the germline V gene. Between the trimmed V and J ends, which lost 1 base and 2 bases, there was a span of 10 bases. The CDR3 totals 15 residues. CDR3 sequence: CASSQGQINTDTQYF. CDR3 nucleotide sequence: TGCGCCAGCAGCCAAGGACAGATCAACACAGATACGCAGTATTTT.

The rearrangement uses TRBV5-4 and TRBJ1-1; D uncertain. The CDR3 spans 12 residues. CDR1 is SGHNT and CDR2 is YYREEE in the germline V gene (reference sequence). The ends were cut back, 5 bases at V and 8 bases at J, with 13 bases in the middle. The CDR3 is CASSTDIREAFF. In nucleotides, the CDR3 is TGTGCCAGCAGTACCGACATTAGGGAAGCTTTCTTT.

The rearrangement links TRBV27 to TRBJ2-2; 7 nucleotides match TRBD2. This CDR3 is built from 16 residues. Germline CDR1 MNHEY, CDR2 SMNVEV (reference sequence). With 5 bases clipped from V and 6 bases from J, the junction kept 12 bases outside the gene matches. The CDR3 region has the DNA TGTGCCAGCAGTCAACGAGGACTAGTCGGAGCCGGGGAGCTGTTTTTT. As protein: CASSQRGLVGAGELFF.

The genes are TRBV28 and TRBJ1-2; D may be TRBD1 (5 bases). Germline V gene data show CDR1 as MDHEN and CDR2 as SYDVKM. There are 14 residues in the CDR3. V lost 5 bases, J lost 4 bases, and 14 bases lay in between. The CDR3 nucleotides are TGTGCCAGCAGTCCAAGGGGCAGCTTCTATGGCTACACCTTC. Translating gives CASSPRGSFYGYTF.

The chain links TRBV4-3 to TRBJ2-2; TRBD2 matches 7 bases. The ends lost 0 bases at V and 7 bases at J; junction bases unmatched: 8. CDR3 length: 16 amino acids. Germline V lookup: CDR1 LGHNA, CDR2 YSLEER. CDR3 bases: TGCGCCAGCAGCCAAGATCACGTGACTAGCTACGGGGAGCTGTTTTTT. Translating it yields CASSQDHVTSYGELFF.

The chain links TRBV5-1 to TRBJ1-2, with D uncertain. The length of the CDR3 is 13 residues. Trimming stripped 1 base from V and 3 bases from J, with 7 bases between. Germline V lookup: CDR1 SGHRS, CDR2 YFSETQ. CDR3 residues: CASSLPGDYGYTF. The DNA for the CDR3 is TGCGCCAGCAGCTTGCCAGGCGACTATGGCTACACCTTC. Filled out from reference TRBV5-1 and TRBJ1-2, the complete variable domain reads KAGVTQTPRYLIKTRGQQVTLSCSPISGHRSVSWYQQTPGQGLQFLFEYFSETQRNKGNFPGRFSGRQFSNSRSEMNVSTLELGDSALYLCASSLPGDYGYTFGSGTRLTVV.

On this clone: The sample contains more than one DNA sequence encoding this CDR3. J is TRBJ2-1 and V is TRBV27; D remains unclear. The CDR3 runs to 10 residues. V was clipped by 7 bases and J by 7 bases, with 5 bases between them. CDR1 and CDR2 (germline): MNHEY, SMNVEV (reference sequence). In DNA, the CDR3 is TGTGCCAGCATCGGGAATGAGCAGTTCTTC. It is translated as CASIGNEQFF.

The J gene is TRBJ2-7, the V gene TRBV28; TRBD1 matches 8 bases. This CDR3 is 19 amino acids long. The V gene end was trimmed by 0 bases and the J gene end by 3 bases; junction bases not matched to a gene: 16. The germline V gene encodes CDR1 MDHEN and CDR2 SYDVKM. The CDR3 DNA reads TGTGCCAGCAGTTTATGGGCCTCCGGGGGACAGGACGCTTACTACGAGCAGTACTTC. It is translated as CASSLWASGGQDAYYEQYF.

The CDR3 spells CASSTGTSGRPWEQYF. In DNA form, the CDR3 reads TGTGCCAGCAGCACCGGGACTAGCGGGAGGCCTTGGGAGCAGTACTTC. J is TRBJ2-7 and V is TRBV11-2, with 15 bases that match TRBD2. CDR3 size: 16 residues. Germline CDR1 SGHAT, CDR2 FQNNGV. J was trimmed by 7 bases and V by 5 bases; bases with no gene match: 9.

This CDR3 is CASSTLSSGRGNEQFF. CDR3 bases: TGTGCCAGCTCAACGCTATCTAGCGGGAGGGGCAATGAGCAGTTCTTC. The rearrangement joins TRBV18 to TRBJ2-1; 12 positions match TRBD2. CDR1 and CDR2 from the germline V gene are KGHSH and LQKENI. CDR3 length: 16 amino acids. V lost 5 bases and J lost 6; bases outside the gene matches: 8.

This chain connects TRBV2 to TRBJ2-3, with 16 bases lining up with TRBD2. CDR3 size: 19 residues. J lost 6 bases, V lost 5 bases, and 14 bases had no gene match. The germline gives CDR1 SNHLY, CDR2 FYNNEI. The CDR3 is CASSSGLAGGPFPGDTQYF. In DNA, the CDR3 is TGTGCCAGCAGTTCGGGACTAGCGGGAGGGCCTTTCCCAGGGGATACGCAGTATTTT.

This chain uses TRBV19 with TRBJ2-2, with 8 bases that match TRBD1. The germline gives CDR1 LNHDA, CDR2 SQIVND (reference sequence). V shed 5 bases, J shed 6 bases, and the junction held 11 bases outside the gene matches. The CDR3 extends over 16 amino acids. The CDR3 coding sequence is TGTGCCAGTAGTCTTTGGACAGGGAGAATCCCCGGGGAGCTGTTTTTT. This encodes CASSLWTGRIPGELFF.

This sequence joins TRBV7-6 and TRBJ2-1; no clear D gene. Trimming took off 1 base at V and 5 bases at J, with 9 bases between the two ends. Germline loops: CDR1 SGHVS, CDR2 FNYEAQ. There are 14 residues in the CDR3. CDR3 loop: CASSLVAYDNEQFF. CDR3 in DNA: TGTGCCAGCAGCTTAGTTGCTTACGACAATGAGCAGTTCTTC.

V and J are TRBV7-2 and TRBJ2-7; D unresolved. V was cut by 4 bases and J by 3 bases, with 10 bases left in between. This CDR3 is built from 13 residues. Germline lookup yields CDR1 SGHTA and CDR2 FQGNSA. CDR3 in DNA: TGTGCCAGCAGCTATAGGACCGTCTACGAGCAGTACTTC. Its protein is CASSYRTVYEQYF.

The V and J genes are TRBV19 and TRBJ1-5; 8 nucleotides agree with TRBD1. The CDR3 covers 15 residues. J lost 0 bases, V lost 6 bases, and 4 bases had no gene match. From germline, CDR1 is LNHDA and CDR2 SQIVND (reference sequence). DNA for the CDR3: TGTGCCAGTAGCAACAGGGGGTATAGCAATCAGCCCCAGCATTTT. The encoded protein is CASSNRGYSNQPQHF.